This is a list of T cell receptor beta chains from one sample in a study of blood T cell repertoires in COVID-19. Sequencing used immunoSEQ multiplex PCR; TCRdb keeps in-frame clones, though not all of them. This repertoire shows 90,000 to 130,000 clones, around three quarters found once; its top ten account for under 10%. The sample comprised peripheral blood. These receptors were collected from a woman between 55 and 75 years old with acute or convalescent COVID-19. The CDR3 runs from the conserved cysteine through the conserved F or W. A D gene is named only where the DNA matches it firmly. Part of the rows lack a size; the others show once, few, many or a class for expanded clones.

size	D	J	V	DNA	CDR3
few	.	TRBJ1-2	TRBV20-1	TGCAGTGCTAATTGGGCGAATGGCTACACCTTC	CSANWANGYTF
.	.	TRBJ1-2	TRBV4-2	TGTGCCAGCAGCCAAGGCCGAAGTAGGGGTCAGGGCTATGGCTACACCTTC	CASSQGRSRGQGYGYTF
few	.	TRBJ1-1	TRBV2	TGTGCCAGCAGGGAGGAAGGGAGTAACACTGAAGCTTTCTTT	CASREEGSNTEAFF
.	TRBD1	TRBJ2-7	TRBV27	TGTGCCAGCAGTCCCGGGACAGGGCCCTACGAGCAGTACTTC	CASSPGTGPYEQYF
.	.	TRBJ2-5	TRBV3-1/TRBV3-2	TGTGCCAGCAGCCCCTACGGGGGGCCCCGAGAGACCCAGTACTTC	CASSPYGGPRETQYF
.	.	TRBJ1-5	TRBV29-1	TGCAGCGCCCGGGTAGGTTTGGGCCAGCATTTT	CSARVGLGQHF
.	TRBD1	TRBJ2-1	TRBV24-1	TGTGCCACCAGTGGAGGGCCCGGGGACAGGGTCTACAATGAGCAGTTCTTC	CATSGGPGDRVYNEQFF
.	TRBD1	TRBJ1-1	TRBV7-6	TGTGCCAGCAGCCCCCGACAGGGCGGACCATTCTTCATGAACACTGAAGCTTTCTTT	CASSPRQGGPFFMNTEAFF
.	TRBD1	TRBJ1-5	TRBV19	TGTGCCACCTCGGCGGGACAGGGATTTCAGCCCCAGCATTTT	CATSAGQGFQPQHF
.	.	TRBJ2-1	TRBV7-3	TGTGCCAGCAGCTCCCCGGGACTCCCAGGCAATGAGCAGTTCTTC	CASSSPGLPGNEQFF
.	.	TRBJ1-2	TRBV12-3/TRBV12-4	TGTGCCAGCAGCTCGGACTTGAGAGGGGGCTACACCTTC	CASSSDLRGGYTF
.	.	TRBJ2-2	TRBV29-1	TGCAGCGTTGAAGGAGAGGGGAACACCGGGGAGCTGTTTTTT	CSVEGEGNTGELFF
.	.	TRBJ1-4	TRBV19	TGTGCCAGTAGTAGATATCTGACAGCAACTAATGAAAAACTGTTTTTT	CASSRYLTATNEKLFF
.	.	TRBJ1-2	TRBV3-1/TRBV3-2	TGTGCCAGCAGCCAAGGGGGCATGAAGCACTATGGCTACACCTTC	CASSQGGMKHYGYTF
once	TRBD1	TRBJ2-2	TRBV24-1	TGTGCCGCGACCGGGACAGTCACCGGGGAGCTGTTTTTT	CAATGTVTGELFF
.	TRBD2	TRBJ2-3	TRBV5-1	TGCGCCAGCAGCTTGACAGCGGGGACCACAGATACGCAGTATTTT	CASSLTAGTTDTQYF
.	.	TRBJ2-2	TRBV2	TGTGCCAGCGGCTCAGGACAGACTAACACCGGGGAGCTGTTTTTT	CASGSGQTNTGELFF